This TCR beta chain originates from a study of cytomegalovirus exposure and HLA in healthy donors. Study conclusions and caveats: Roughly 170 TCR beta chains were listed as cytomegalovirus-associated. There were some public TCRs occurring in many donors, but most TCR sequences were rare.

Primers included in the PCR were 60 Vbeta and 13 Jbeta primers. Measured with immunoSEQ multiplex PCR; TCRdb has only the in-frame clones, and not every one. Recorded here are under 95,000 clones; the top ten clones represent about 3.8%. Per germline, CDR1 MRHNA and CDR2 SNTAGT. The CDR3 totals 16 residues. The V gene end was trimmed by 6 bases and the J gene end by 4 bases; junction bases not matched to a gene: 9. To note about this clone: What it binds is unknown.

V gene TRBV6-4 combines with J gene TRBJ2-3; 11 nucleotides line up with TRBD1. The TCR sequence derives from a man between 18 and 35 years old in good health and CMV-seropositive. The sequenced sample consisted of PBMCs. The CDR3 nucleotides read TGTGCCAGCAGCGACGGGGGACAGGGGGGCCCAGATACGCAGTATTTT. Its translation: CASSDGGQGGPDTQYF.